These 22 T cell receptor beta chains were sequenced from one sample in a study of shared clonotypes between healthy human individuals. The naive CD8 population came from CD45RO-negative cells selected for CCR7, without terminally differentiated effector memory CD45RA+ cells. TCRdb's table, derived via immunoSEQ multiplex PCR, lists solely in-frame clones and lacks some. The sample carries 2 million or so clones, about 95% recorded once. The specimen was naive CD8+ T cells sorted from blood. The receptors come from a man between 18 and 35 years old in good health.

The chain employs TRBV5-4 and TRBJ2-2; D is possibly TRBD2 (6 bases). The CDR3 covers 16 residues. The V gene lost 2 bases and the J gene lost 1 base, with 12 bases spanning the gap. CDR1 and CDR2 (germline): SGHNT, YYREEE (reference sequence). CDR3 sequence: CASSFAGLKNTGELFF. DNA of the CDR3: TGTGCCAGCAGCTTCGCGGGACTCAAGAACACCGGGGAGCTGTTTTTT.

Details on this clone: Other DNA sequences in this sample translate to the same CDR3. This sequence joins TRBV4-1 and TRBJ2-7, with 10 positions matching TRBD1. Germline CDR1 is MGHRA and CDR2 is YSYEKL. The CDR3 is 16 residues long. The V and J ends lost 2 bases and 2 bases, in that order; junction bases with no gene match: 6. The DNA of the CDR3 is TGCGCCAGCAGCCAACATGCCGGGACAGGGGCCTACGAGCAGTACTTC. Protein sequence: CASSQHAGTGAYEQYF.

In this sample, this clone turned up once. The rearrangement links TRBV5-1 to TRBJ2-5, with D perhaps TRBD1 (7 bases). Between the trimmed V and J ends, which lost 5 bases and 5 bases, there was a span of 16 bases. This CDR3 is 14 amino acids long. Germline CDR1 and CDR2: SGHRS and YFSETQ. CDR3 bases: TGCGCCAGCAGTCAGGGGGGTGGTCCGGAGACCCAGTACTTC. Amino acid sequence: CASSQGGGPETQYF. Filled out from reference TRBV5-1 and TRBJ2-5, the complete variable domain reads KAGVTQTPRYLIKTRGQQVTLSCSPISGHRSVSWYQQTPGQGLQFLFEYFSETQRNKGNFPGRFSGRQFSNSRSEMNVSTLELGDSALYLCASSQGGGPETQYFGPGTRLLVL.

The chain links TRBV5-1 to TRBJ2-7, with a possible D match to TRBD2 (6 bases). Germline lookup yields CDR1 SGHRS and CDR2 YFSETQ. V was cut by 0 bases and J by 3 bases, with 16 bases left in between. This CDR3 region has 16 residues. CDR3 amino acids: CASSLVATGDLYEQYF. The CDR3 nucleotides are TGCGCCAGCAGCTTGGTAGCGACGGGGGACCTCTACGAGCAGTACTTC.

This chain links TRBV30 with TRBJ1-1; D is possibly TRBD1 (6 bases). CDR1 and CDR2 (germline): GTSNPN, SVGIG (reference sequence). This CDR3 comprises 13 residues. Trimming shortened V by 0 bases and J by 4 bases, and 9 bases separated the two germline ends. The CDR3 sequence: CAWSVVRGTEAFF. As DNA, the CDR3 is TGTGCCTGGAGTGTAGTCAGGGGCACTGAAGCTTTCTTT.

The chain uses TRBV16 and TRBJ1-2; TRBD1 matches 11 bases. With V trimmed by 6 bases and J by 3 bases, 9 bases remained unmatched. Germline V lookup: CDR1 KGHSY, CDR2 FQNENV. CDR3 length: 16 amino acids. CDR3 in DNA: TGTGCCAGCAGTCGAGGACAGGGGGCCTTGGACTATGGCTACACCTTC. Protein sequence: CASSRGQGALDYGYTF. The variable domain in full, completed from reference TRBV16 and TRBJ1-2, reads GEEVAQTPKHLVRGEGQKAKLYCAPIKGHSYVFWYQQVLKNEFKFLISFQNENVFDETGMPKERFSAKCLPNSPCSLEIQATKLEDSAVYFCASSRGQGALDYGYTFGSGTRLTVV.

The rearrangement uses TRBV7-3 and TRBJ2-6; D gene unclear. V was cut by 0 bases and J by 0 bases, with 3 bases left in between. CDR3 length equals 15 residues. Germline V lookup: CDR1 SGHTA, CDR2 FQGTGA. CDR3 protein: CASSLTVSGANVLTF. The DNA for the CDR3 is TGTGCCAGCAGCTTAACCGTCTCTGGGGCCAACGTCCTGACTTTC. Full variable domain (missing parts from reference TRBV7-3 and TRBJ2-6): GAGVSQTPSNKVTEKGKYVELRCDPISGHTALYWYRQSLGQGPEFLIYFQGTGAADDSGLPNDRFFAVRPEGSVSTLKIQRTERGDSAVYLCASSLTVSGANVLTFGAGSRLTVL.

Comments on this clone: The sample contains more than one DNA sequence encoding this CDR3. CDR3 nucleotides: TGTGCCAGCAGCGTCTCCCCTTCCTACGAGCAGTACTTC. It translates to CASSVSPSYEQYF. J is TRBJ2-7 and V is TRBV9; D is unresolved. This CDR3 has 13 amino acids. Germline CDR1 and CDR2: SGDLS and YYNGEE. The V and J ends lost 2 bases and 1 base respectively, with 7 bases between them.

The chain uses TRBV2 and TRBJ2-3; D possibly corresponds to TRBD2 (7 bases). Germline V gene data show CDR1 as SNHLY and CDR2 as FYNNEI. The CDR3 extends over 14 amino acids. V was trimmed by 10 bases and J by 4 bases, leaving 18 bases between them. CDR3 region: CATDGGPSADTQYF. Written as DNA, the CDR3 is TGTGCCACCGACGGGGGGCCGAGCGCAGATACGCAGTATTTT.

The chain combines TRBV29-1 with TRBJ2-4, with no clear D. CDR1 and CDR2 from the germline V gene are SQVTM and ANQGSEA. There are 13 residues in the CDR3. The CDR3 protein is CSAKVVAKNIQYF. The CDR3, as DNA: TGCAGTGCAAAGGTAGTAGCCAAAAACATTCAGTACTTC.

A single count supports this clone. This chain links TRBV27 with TRBJ2-3; TRBD2 aligns across 7 bases. CDR1 is MNHEY and CDR2 is SMNVEV in the germline V gene (reference sequence). CDR3 length: 15 amino acids. With V trimmed by 6 bases and J by 2 bases, 8 bases remained unmatched. The CDR3 reads CASRTSIGSTDTQYF. The CDR3 DNA sequence: TGTGCCAGCAGGACTAGCATAGGTTCCACAGATACGCAGTATTTT.

This chain joins TRBV10-3 and TRBJ1-2; D is unresolved. Germline V lookup: CDR1 ENHRY, CDR2 SYGVKD. Trimming took 8 bases from V and 2 from J, leaving 18 bases between them. The CDR3 is 15 residues long. The DNA for the CDR3 is TGTGCCATCTTAGGAACTCCGGAGGAGAACTATGGCTACACCTTC. Translated, it gives CAILGTPEENYGYTF.

This chain links TRBV9 with TRBJ2-7; perhaps TRBD2 as D (6 bases). Germline lookup yields CDR1 SGDLS and CDR2 YYNGEE. CDR3 length: 15 amino acids. Trimming stripped 4 bases from V and 7 bases from J, with 21 bases between. CDR3: CASSSQEGLRAEQYF. CDR3 coding DNA: TGTGCCAGCAGCTCTCAGGAGGGATTACGAGCAGAGCAGTACTTC.

The chain joins TRBV30 to TRBJ2-2; no clear D gene. CDR3 length: 15 amino acids. CDR1 GTSNPN and CDR2 SVGIG come from the germline V gene (reference sequence). The V and J ends lost 0 bases and 0 bases respectively, with 8 bases between them. The CDR3 bases are TGTGCCTGGAGTGTACTCCACTCGAACACCGGGGAGCTGTTTTTT. Its translation is CAWSVLHSNTGELFF.

This chain joins TRBV6-5 and TRBJ2-7; 8 bases agree with TRBD1. The CDR3 is 13 amino acids. Germline assignment: CDR1 MNHEY and CDR2 SVGAGI. V shed 7 bases and J 2 bases; nucleotides not matched to a gene: 4. CDR3 amino acids: CASITTGAYEQYF. CDR3 DNA sequence: TGTGCCAGCATAACGACAGGGGCCTACGAGCAGTACTTC.

This clone was recorded once. The CDR3 nucleotides are TGCGCCAGCAGCCCCTACGAGCAGTACTTC. Protein product: CASSPYEQYF. The V and J genes are TRBV4-1 and TRBJ2-7; D gene unclear. CDR3 length equals 10 residues. V was cut by 4 bases and J by 2 bases, with 0 bases left in between. Germline V gene data show CDR1 as MGHRA and CDR2 as YSYEKL.

The chain employs TRBV4-3 and TRBJ1-2; D might be TRBD1 (5 bases). With 2 bases removed from V and 4 bases from J, the gap between germline ends came to 11 bases. The CDR3 totals 14 residues. CDR1 is LGHNA and CDR2 is YSLEER in the germline V gene. This chain's CDR3 is CASSQQAGGYGYTF. The CDR3 region has the DNA TGCGCCAGCAGCCAACAGGCCGGGGGCTATGGCTACACCTTC.

The V call is TRBV27, the J call TRBJ2-2; 7 bases map to TRBD1. Looked up from germline, CDR1 is MNHEY and CDR2 is SMNVEV (reference sequence). This CDR3 has 16 residues. V was clipped by 8 bases and J by 5 bases; unmatched bases: 14. For the CDR3, the DNA is TGTGCCAGCTCCTACCAGGGGGTCACGACTACCGGGGAGCTGTTTTTT. This encodes CASSYQGVTTTGELFF.

The J gene is TRBJ1-1, the V gene TRBV9; 8 bases match TRBD1. The ends lost 4 bases at V and 4 bases at J; junction bases unmatched: 3. This CDR3 is 13 amino acids long. From germline, CDR1 is SGDLS and CDR2 YYNGEE. CDR3 coding DNA: TGTGCCAGCAGCCAGGGGACAGGCACTGAAGCTTTCTTT. Its translation is CASSQGTGTEAFF.

In DNA, the CDR3 is TGTGCCACCAGCCTTGAGGGCCAAGAGACCCAGTACTTC. This codes for CATSLEGQETQYF. This chain connects TRBV15 to TRBJ2-5; D perhaps matches TRBD2 (5 bases). CDR1 and CDR2 (germline): LNHNV, YYDKDF (reference sequence). The germline V and J ends were trimmed by 5 bases and 1 base, with 8 bases remaining between them. This CDR3 is built from 13 residues.

V and J are TRBV12-1 and TRBJ2-1; the table gives TRBD1 as D, unverified against the DNA. TRBV12-1 is reported as a pseudogene. CDR3 length: 18 amino acids. The CDR3 DNA sequence: TGTGCCAGCAGCTTTGCTTTGGGGCCTAGGCGGACCGCAAATGAGCAGTTCTTC. It specifies CASSFALGPRRTANEQFF.

The CDR3 region is CASSLGPTVDTQYF. The CDR3 nucleotides are TGTGCCAGCAGCTTAGGGCCGACAGTGGATACGCAGTATTTT. This chain links TRBV11-2 with TRBJ2-3; D is possibly TRBD1 (5 bases). V lost 1 base and J 6 bases, leaving 11 bases between the germline ends. Per the germline V gene, CDR1 is SGHAT and CDR2 is FQNNGV. The CDR3 is made up of 14 amino acids. The variable domain in full, with the rest retrieved from reference TRBV11-2 and TRBJ2-3, is EAGVAQSPRYKIIEKRQSVAFWCNPISGHATLYWYQQILGQGPKLLIQFQNNGVVDDSQLPKDRFSAERLKGVDSTLKIQPAKLEDSAVYLCASSLGPTVDTQYFGPGTRLTVL.